The subject of this entry is one TCR beta chain. This specimen comes from a study of blood T cell dynamics during melanoma immunotherapy. Measured with immunoSEQ multiplex PCR; TCRdb has only the in-frame clones, and not every one. There are under 20,000 clones in the sample; around 90% occur only once, and roughly 7.6% lies in the top ten. Time point defined: week 3, after first cycle of checkpoint inhibitor. Unmatched junction bases numbered 9, after V lost 5 bases and J lost 2 bases. The V gene's germline CDR1 is SEHNR and CDR2 FQNEAQ (reference sequence). The CDR3 extends over 18 amino acids. The clonotype was recovered from a human donor with melanoma. This chain joins TRBV7-9 and TRBJ2-3; 14 nucleotides line up with TRBD2. The sample was blood, taken from a patient treated with checkpoint blockade. The CDR3 protein is CASSQPGLAGAYTDTQYF. The CDR3, as DNA: TGTGCCAGCAGCCAACCGGGACTAGCGGGAGCGTACACAGATACGCAGTATTTT.